The 11 T cell receptor beta chains reported below all come from one sample, sequenced in a study of vaccination effects on CD4 cells after COVID-19. Antigen-specific CD4+ T cells expanded by the ViraFEST assay with viral peptide pools were then sequenced. The authors isolated CD4+ T cells after about eleven days of culture. For these TCRs, the target antigens are not known. Generated by immunoSEQ multiplex PCR, the TCRdb table keeps only in-frame clones and is missing some. The repertoire includes roughly 50,000 clones, around 75% of them detected once, and 2% to 3% sits in the top ten. The sample was CD4+ T cells from PBMCs cultured with HCoV-229E spike peptides, taken before COVID-19 vaccination. The source of these receptors is a human donor who received a COVID-19 vaccine.

The chain combines TRBV6-5 with TRBJ2-7; 10 positions match TRBD1. The CDR3 sequence is 14 residues long. CDR1 is MNHEY, CDR2 SVGAGI, per germline. V dropped 4 bases and J dropped 5; count of bases not matched to a gene: 5. The CDR3 here is CASSFRTGGHEQYV. The CDR3 DNA sequence: TGTGCCAGCAGTTTCCGGACAGGGGGTCACGAGCAGTACGTC.

J is TRBJ2-7 and V is TRBV4-3, with D unclear. V was cut by 2 bases and J by 6 bases, with 11 bases left in between. Germline V gene lookup returns CDR1 LGHNA and CDR2 YSLEER. This CDR3 is 13 amino acids long. The CDR3 protein is CASSQLELGEQYV. As DNA, the CDR3 is TGCGCCAGCAGCCAATTGGAGCTGGGCGAGCAGTACGTC.

This clone was detected only once. The chain combines TRBV3-1 (or the pseudogene TRBV3-2) with TRBJ1-6, with D hard to call. CDR3 length equals 13 residues. Germline assignment: CDR1 LGHDT and CDR2 YNNKEL (reference sequence). Trimming stripped 0 bases from V and 8 bases from J, with 5 bases between. CDR3 sequence reads: CASSQESYSPLHF. The CDR3, as DNA: TGTGCCAGCAGCCAAGAATCGTATTCACCCCTCCACTTT.

The chain recombines TRBV19 with TRBJ2-2, with D tentatively TRBD1 or TRBD2 (5 bases each). This CDR3 region has 15 residues. Germline loops: CDR1 LNHDA, CDR2 SQIVND (reference sequence). Trimming stripped 3 bases from V and 3 bases from J, with 11 bases between. CDR3 DNA: TGTGCCAGTAGTATTTCCGGGACGGACACCGGGGAGCTGTTTTTT. Encoded protein: CASSISGTDTGELFF.

By proportion, this clone is large (0.1 to 1%). The V gene is TRBV7-2, the J gene TRBJ2-3; TRBD1 or TRBD2 may be the D gene (6 bases each). The germline V gene encodes CDR1 SGHTA and CDR2 FQGNSA. Between the trimmed V and J ends, which lost 4 bases and 4 bases, there was a span of 15 bases. CDR3 length equals 15 residues. The CDR3 loop reads CASSSGGGRADTQYF. CDR3 DNA: TGTGCCAGCAGCTCTGGTGGGGGGCGCGCAGATACGCAGTATTTT.

The V call is TRBV28, the J call TRBJ1-4, with a weak D call TRBD1 (5 bases). V shed 6 bases and J shed 10 bases, with 21 bases lying between them. The CDR3 length is 15 residues. CDR1 MDHEN and CDR2 SYDVKM come from the germline V gene. The chain's CDR3 is CASSLTGTASPKLFF. CDR3 DNA sequence: TGTGCCAGCAGCCTTACCGGGACCGCAAGCCCAAAACTGTTTTTT.

This clone has just one count. The chain couples TRBV5-4 to TRBJ2-5; D possibly matches TRBD1 or TRBD2 (6 bases each). This CDR3 comprises 15 residues. From germline, CDR1 is SGHNT and CDR2 YYREEE (reference sequence). Deletions cut 7 bases from V and 4 bases from J, with 20 bases between. CDR3 sequence: CASYEGGRTSETQYF. The CDR3 DNA reads as TGTGCCAGCTATGAGGGGGGCCGGACCTCAGAGACCCAGTACTTC.

The CDR3 loop reads CATGQGADNYGYTF. The CDR3 nucleotides read TGTGCCACCGGACAGGGGGCCGATAACTATGGCTACACCTTC. This chain connects TRBV24-1 to TRBJ1-2, with 11 bases fitting TRBD1. V trimming: 9 bases; J trimming: 1 base; junction bases outside the gene matches: 3. The CDR3 has 14 amino acids. Germline CDR1 KGHDR, CDR2 SFDVKD.

V and J are TRBV2 and TRBJ2-6; tentatively, D is TRBD1 or TRBD2 (5 bases each). The CDR3 has 14 residues. Trimming removed 8 bases at V and 12 bases at J, with 20 bases between. Germline values: CDR1 SNHLY, CDR2 FYNNEI. The CDR3 DNA reads TGTGCCAGCGGAGGTTTGGGGACGCAACGCGTCCTGACTTTC. Protein sequence: CASGGLGTQRVLTF.

This sequence joins TRBV18 and TRBJ1-2; D is unclear. Trimming took 5 bases from V and 2 from J, leaving 21 bases between them. The CDR3 totals 17 residues. Germline V CDR1 and CDR2: KGHSH, LQKENI. As DNA, the CDR3 is TGTGCCAGCTCAAAGTCCCCTGGCCGCGAGGGCAACTATGGCTACACCTTC. Protein: CASSKSPGREGNYGYTF. The variable domain in full, with the rest retrieved from reference TRBV18 and TRBJ1-2, is NAGVMQNPRHLVRRRGQEARLRCSPMKGHSHVYWYRQLPEEGLKFMVYLQKENIIDESGMPKERFSAEFPKEGPSILRIQQVVRGDSAAYFCASSKSPGREGNYGYTFGSGTRLTVV.

This clone was counted a single time. The chain recombines TRBV5-1 with TRBJ1-3; the D is unclear. CDR1 SGHRS and CDR2 YFSETQ come from the germline V gene. V was pared by 0 bases and J by 1 base, with 11 bases between. The CDR3 totals 16 residues. CDR3 nucleotide sequence: TGCGCCAGCAGCTTGGACAGTGGCTCTTCTGGAAACACCATATATTTT. Encoded protein: CASSLDSGSSGNTIYF.